This paragraph reports one TCR beta chain. Its antigen remains unidentified. This sample was taken from a study of T cell repertoires in cytomegalovirus infection. Overall study context: Recently described HLA-C-restricted plus well-studied HLA-B-restricted CMV epitopes were used. Findings and limits, study-wide: Ex vivo responses were dominated by HLA-C-restricted CMV-specific TCR beta clonotypes.

MiXCR, applied by TCRdb to the reads, yields one record per CDR3 protein. Of a few hundred thousand distinct CDR3 sequences in the sample, approximately 40% were seen once. The CDR3 consists of 14 residues. Trimming cost V 0 bases and J 15 bases, with 18 bases left between them. CDR1 and CDR2 from the germline V gene are SGHVS and FQNEAQ. This chain connects TRBV7-8 to TRBJ2-1; D is ambiguous. The source was cultured PBMCs, collected from culture after CMV antigen stimulation. This receptor was taken from a human donor in good health (CMV status not recorded). Some clones in this sample may be carry-over from other donors' samples. CDR3 amino acids: CASSLAGSLGPPFF. CDR3 nucleotide sequence: TGTGCCAGCAGCTTAGCGGGTTCTCTCGGGCCGCCGTTCTTC.